Listed below are T cell receptor beta chains from one sample, sequenced in a study of OX40 agonist ivuxolimab in advanced cancers. Only in-frame clones appear in the TCRdb table, and some are missing; sequencing was by immunoSEQ multiplex PCR. The data contain around 75,000 clones, more than 70% of them singletons. Sequencing was performed on CD4+ or CD8+ T cells sorted from blood, taken in a trial of the OX40 agonist ivuxolimab. Receptors originate from an adult with an advanced solid tumor such as melanoma, head and neck, liver or kidney cancer. Each CDR3 is given with its conserved first and last residue. The order of the fields is D gene, J gene, clone size, V gene, CDR3 protein, CDR3 DNA. The D gene is left open where the match is weak. Only some rows state a clone size, as once, few, many or a class for expanded clones.

-,TRBJ1-1,-,TRBV28,CASSLTGLGVQQAFF,TGTGCCAGCAGCTTGACCGGGCTCGGCGTACAGCAAGCTTTCTTT
-,TRBJ1-1,-,TRBV19,CASSIGGARNTEAFF,TGTGCCAGTAGTATAGGGGGGGCGCGGAACACTGAAGCTTTCTTT
-,TRBJ1-2,-,TRBV28,CASSTTGRPPNYGYTF,TGTGCCAGCAGTACCACGGGACGGCCTCCCAATTATGGCTACACCTTC
-,TRBJ2-7,-,TRBV7-9,CASSLQRRYEQYF,TGTGCCAGCAGCTTACAGAGGAGGTACGAGCAGTACTTC
-,TRBJ1-2,-,TRBV28,CASSLLDRNYGYTF,TGTGCCAGCAGTTTGTTAGACAGGAACTATGGCTACACCTTC
-,TRBJ2-7,-,TRBV10-3,CAISESFASLYEQYF,TGTGCCATCAGTGAGTCATTCGCCAGCCTGTACGAGCAGTACTTC
-,TRBJ2-1,-,TRBV27,CASSLGAYNEQFF,TGTGCCAGCAGTTTAGGAGCGTACAATGAGCAGTTCTTC
-,TRBJ1-3,-,TRBV18,CASSPGVSGNTIYF,TGTGCCAGCTCACCAGGGGTTTCTGGAAACACCATATATTTT
-,TRBJ1-1,-,TRBV10-1,CASSRGNTEAFF,TGCGCCAGCAGTCGGGGGAACACTGAAGCTTTCTTT
-,TRBJ1-4,once,TRBV10-3,CASGGGRDEKLFF,TGTGCCAGCGGAGGGGGGCGTGATGAAAAACTGTTTTTT
-,TRBJ2-1,-,TRBV29-1,CSVPLGRGEQFF,TGCAGCGTCCCTTTGGGGCGAGGCGAGCAGTTCTTC
TRBD1,TRBJ1-5,-,TRBV4-1,CASSLQGLSNQPQHF,TGCGCCAGCAGCCTACAGGGGCTTAGCAATCAGCCCCAGCATTTT
-,TRBJ2-2,-,TRBV18,CASSSPTTGELFF,TGTGCCAGCTCATCCCCAACAACCGGGGAGCTGTTTTTT
-,TRBJ1-6,-,TRBV5-1,CASSLDARGNYSPLHF,TGCGCCAGCAGCTTGGATGCTAGGGGGAATTATTCACCCCTCCACTTT